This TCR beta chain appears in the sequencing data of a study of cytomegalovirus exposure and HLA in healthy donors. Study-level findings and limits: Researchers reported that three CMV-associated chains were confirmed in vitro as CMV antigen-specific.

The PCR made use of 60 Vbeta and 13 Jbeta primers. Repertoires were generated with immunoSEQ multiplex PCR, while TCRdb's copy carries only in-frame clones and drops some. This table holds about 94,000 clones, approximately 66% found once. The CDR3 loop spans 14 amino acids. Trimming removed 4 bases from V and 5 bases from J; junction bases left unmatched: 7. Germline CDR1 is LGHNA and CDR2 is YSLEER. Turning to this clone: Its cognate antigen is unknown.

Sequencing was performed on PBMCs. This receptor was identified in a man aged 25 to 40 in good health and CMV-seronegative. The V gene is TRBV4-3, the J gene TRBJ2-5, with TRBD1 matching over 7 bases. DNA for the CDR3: TGCGCCAGCAGCCGGAACAGGGGTGGGGAGACCCAGTACTTC. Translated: CASSRNRGGETQYF.